A selection of T cell receptor beta chains follows, all from one sample in a study of CD8+ T cells in alopecia areata. The method was immunoSEQ multiplex PCR; TCRdb's version includes in-frame clones alone and lacks a portion of them. The sample has 150,000 to 250,000 clones, about 62% seen once. Specimen: CD4+ T cells sorted from blood, collected at week 24, from a patient treated with tofacitinib. The receptors were sampled from a human donor with alopecia areata. The CDR3 runs from the conserved cysteine through the conserved F or W.

V gene,J gene,CDR3 protein
TRBV5-1,TRBJ1-1,CASSLVQSGEAFF
TRBV7-2,TRBJ2-5,CASSLSSWETQYF
TRBV5-1,TRBJ2-5,CASSLGTGAVQETQYF
TRBV10-3,TRBJ2-7,CAAGGGNYEQYF
TRBV2,TRBJ1-5,CASKDWDQGNQPQHF
TRBV4-1,TRBJ1-5,CASSQDSGPPQHF
TRBV6-5,TRBJ2-5,CASRHTSEETQYF
TRBV9,TRBJ2-3,CASSVDPTLYTDTQYF
TRBV7-3,TRBJ1-2,CASSLDTNYGYTF
TRBV4-1,TRBJ2-3,CASIQEGQPTDTQYF
TRBV20-1,TRBJ2-1,CSAREVNEQFF
TRBV7-3,TRBJ2-1,CASSPGPYNEQFF
TRBV15,TRBJ2-3,CAAAGRSTDTQYF
TRBV14,TRBJ1-1,CASSPGTEAFF
TRBV6-6,TRBJ2-7,CASSYSIGAYEQYF
TRBV7-2,TRBJ2-1,CASSLAVGTSGRSEQFF
TRBV25-1,TRBJ2-3,CASSPRLDTQYF
TRBV5-1,TRBJ2-1,CASSFSSGAYNEQFF
TRBV6-5,TRBJ1-2,CASSYGPGSNYGYTF
TRBV10-3,TRBJ2-2,CAISESDSTGELFF
TRBV30,TRBJ2-1,CAWSTLGLAANEQFF
TRBV18,TRBJ2-7,CASSPETSSYEQYF
TRBV5-4,TRBJ2-1,CASSMKGGRSNEQFF
TRBV6-4,TRBJ2-7,CASSAQGSGSYEQYF